These T cell receptor beta chains were read from a single sample in a study of radiotherapy plus CTLA-4 blockade in lung cancer. The assay was immunoSEQ multiplex PCR, and TCRdb's table has in-frame clones only and misses some. The sample has some 50,000 clones, roughly 76% seen once. Sample: peripheral blood, taken from a patient treated with radiotherapy plus ipilimumab. These receptors were collected from a human donor with non-small cell lung cancer who had stable disease on radiotherapy plus ipilimumab. Each CDR3 is given with its conserved first and last residue. The order of the fields is J gene, V gene, D gene, clone size, CDR3 protein, CDR3 DNA. The D gene is left open where the match is weak. The size entry is marked missing in some rows and otherwise reads once, few, many or a size class.

TRBJ1-4 TRBV5-4 - few CASSSQGATNEKLFF TGTGCCAGCAGCTCACAGGGCGCAACTAATGAAAAACTGTTTTTT
TRBJ1-1 TRBV19 - - CASSIEYREAFF TGTGCCAGTAGTATAGAATACCGTGAAGCTTTCTTT
TRBJ2-4 TRBV2 - - CASTAGSKNIQYF TGTGCCAGCACCGCGGGGTCCAAAAACATTCAGTACTTC
TRBJ1-3 TRBV6-5 - - CASSTRPGNTIYF TGTGCCAGCAGTACCCGTCCTGGAAACACCATATATTTT
TRBJ2-5 TRBV6-5 - - CASSEEGDSGTQYF TGTGCCAGCAGTGAGGAAGGGGACTCGGGGACCCAGTACTTC
TRBJ1-2 TRBV5-4 - - CASRDRDRNPNYGYTF TGTGCCAGCAGGGACCGGGACCGGAACCCTAACTATGGCTACACCTTC
TRBJ2-1 TRBV5-1 - - CASSSTSEGYNEQFF TGCGCCAGCAGCTCGACGTCCGAGGGATACAATGAGCAGTTCTTC
TRBJ2-2 TRBV6-5 - - CASRPTGLRTGELFF TGTGCCAGCAGACCCACGGGGCTTCGAACCGGGGAGCTGTTTTTT
TRBJ2-1 TRBV27 - - CASSSPQGTYSSYNEQFF TGTGCCAGCAGTTCCCCTCAAGGGACCTACAGCTCCTACAATGAGCAGTTCTTC
TRBJ2-2 TRBV5-1 - - CASSRDNAGTGELFF TGCGCCAGCAGTCGCGACAACGCCGGCACCGGGGAGCTGTTTTTT
TRBJ1-6 TRBV19 - - CASSIAQIANSPLHF TGTGCCAGTAGTATCGCACAGATTGCTAATTCACCCCTCCACTTT
TRBJ1-1 TRBV13 - medium-sized CASSLNLNTEAFF TGTGCCAGCAGCTTAAACTTGAACACTGAAGCTTTCTTT
TRBJ1-5 TRBV6-6 - - CASRSYDGNQPQHF TGTGCCAGCCGATCATATGATGGCAATCAGCCCCAGCATTTT
TRBJ2-1 TRBV11-1 TRBD1 - CASRHPLGQGINEQFF TGTGCCAGCAGACACCCCTTGGGACAGGGGATCAATGAGCAGTTCTTC
TRBJ1-1 TRBV29-1 TRBD1 once CSGGETGYTEAFF TGCAGCGGGGGAGAGACAGGGTACACTGAAGCTTTCTTT
TRBJ2-2 TRBV2 - - CASSAGSVSPGELFF TGTGCCAGCAGTGCAGGGAGTGTAAGTCCCGGGGAGCTGTTTTTT
TRBJ2-2 TRBV5-1 - - CASSLRQAANTGELFF TGCGCCAGCAGCTTGAGGCAGGCGGCGAACACCGGGGAGCTGTTTTTT
TRBJ2-1 TRBV7-9 - - CASSSRGLGYHNEQFF TGTGCCAGCAGCTCAAGAGGGCTGGGTTATCACAATGAGCAGTTCTTC
TRBJ2-3 TRBV5-3 TRBD1 - CARIEGAGVFTDTQYF TGTGCCAGAATCGAGGGGGCAGGGGTCTTCACAGATACGCAGTATTTT
TRBJ1-5 TRBV9 - - CASSARGRDQPQHF TGTGCCAGCAGCGCCCGGGGCAGGGACCAGCCCCAGCATTTT
TRBJ2-2 TRBV25-1 TRBD2 - CASSDPQRGVSNTGELFF TGTGCCAGCAGCGACCCACAGCGGGGGGTTTCAAACACCGGGGAGCTGTTTTTT
TRBJ1-1 TRBV11-3 - once CASSQSGTFAEAFF TGTGCCAGCAGCCAATCCGGGACATTTGCTGAAGCTTTCTTT
TRBJ1-6 TRBV18 - once CASSPQAASYNSPLHF TGTGCCAGCTCACCACAGGCAGCTTCCTATAATTCACCCCTCCACTTT
TRBJ2-6 TRBV6-4 - - CASSETDSRQSRANVLTF TGTGCCAGCAGTGAGACGGACTCACGACAAAGTCGGGCCAACGTCCTGACTTTC
TRBJ1-5 TRBV30 - - CAWSVFGQSNQPQHF TGTGCCTGGAGTGTTTTCGGACAGAGCAATCAGCCCCAGCATTTT
TRBJ1-5 TRBV2 TRBD1 - CASRRDRGENQPQHF TGTGCCAGCAGACGGGACAGGGGGGAGAATCAGCCCCAGCATTTT
TRBJ1-3 TRBV30 TRBD1 - CASPLSGGPGNTIYF TGTGCCTCGCCCCTGTCAGGGGGTCCTGGAAACACCATATATTTT
TRBJ2-2 TRBV10-1 - - CASSETLTGELFF TGCGCCAGCAGTGAAACACTCACCGGGGAGCTGTTTTTT
TRBJ1-4 TRBV7-9 TRBD1 few CASSLATGPNEKLFF TGTGCCAGCAGCTTAGCGACAGGGCCTAATGAAAAACTGTTTTTT
TRBJ2-3 TRBV6-4 TRBD1 few CASSDPYRGAQYF TGTGCCAGCAGTGACCCATACAGGGGAGCGCAGTATTTT
TRBJ2-1 TRBV27 TRBD1 - CASSPSTGVYNEQFF TGTGCCAGCAGTCCCTCGACAGGGGTTTACAATGAGCAGTTCTTC
TRBJ2-7 TRBV11-3 TRBD1 - CASSIGTVSSYEQYF TGTGCCAGCAGCATCGGGACAGTTAGCTCCTACGAGCAGTACTTC
TRBJ2-3 TRBV4-2 TRBD2 - CASGQVGTSGLSTDTQYF TGTGCCAGCGGCCAAGTCGGGACTAGCGGTCTTAGCACAGATACGCAGTATTTT
TRBJ1-2 TRBV15 - - CATSRDLQNYGYTF TGTGCCACCAGCAGAGATCTACAGAACTATGGCTACACCTTC
TRBJ2-5 TRBV27 - - CASSLGTQETQYF TGTGCCAGCAGTTTAGGCACCCAAGAGACCCAGTACTTC
TRBJ1-2 TRBV6-5 - - CASSYPGTEGWGYTF TGTGCCAGCAGTTACCCCGGGACGGAAGGCTGGGGCTACACCTTC
TRBJ1-6 TRBV28 - - CAIPGPHNSPLHF TGTGCCATCCCGGGACCCCATAATTCACCCCTCCACTTT
TRBJ2-5 TRBV25-1 - - CASSPSAGRMETQYF TGTGCCAGCAGCCCGTCGGCAGGGAGGATGGAGACCCAGTACTTC
TRBJ1-1 TRBV6-4 - - CASRSEENTEAFF TGTGCCAGCAGATCCGAAGAGAACACTGAAGCTTTCTTT
TRBJ2-1 TRBV10-3 - - CAISDSADEQFF TGTGCCATCAGTGACTCGGCGGATGAGCAGTTCTTC
TRBJ1-1 TRBV18 - - CASSPMGRGSGTEAFF TGTGCCAGCTCACCAATGGGCCGGGGCTCGGGTACTGAAGCTTTCTTT
TRBJ2-3 TRBV11-2 - - CASSSLRRGQGTDTQYF TGTGCCAGCAGCTCCTTAAGGCGTGGACAAGGCACAGATACGCAGTATTTT
TRBJ1-5 TRBV19 - - CASSFRDRNNQPQHF TGTGCCAGTAGTTTCCGAGACAGAAACAATCAGCCCCAGCATTTT
TRBJ2-2 TRBV6-1 - - CASSEIGVNTGELFF TGTGCCAGCAGTGAAATTGGAGTGAACACCGGGGAGCTGTTTTTT
TRBJ2-5 TRBV5-1 TRBD2 - CASSPLAGGGETQYF TGCGCCAGCAGCCCCCTGGCGGGGGGCGGAGAGACCCAGTACTTC
TRBJ1-1 TRBV7-6 TRBD1 - CASSLVKGGTGSLLDTEAFF TGTGCCAGCAGCTTAGTTAAGGGCGGGACAGGGTCCCTATTGGACACTGAAGCTTTCTTT
TRBJ1-3 TRBV5-1 - - CASSSVSNSGNTIYF TGCGCCAGCAGCTCCGTATCTAACTCTGGAAACACCATATATTTT
TRBJ2-5 TRBV2 - - CARRRTGQETQYF TGTGCCAGAAGAAGGACGGGGCAAGAGACCCAGTACTTC
TRBJ1-5 TRBV5-1 - few CASSHIRGAGEGESNQPQHF TGCGCCAGCAGCCATATCCGGGGGGCGGGAGAGGGGGAAAGCAATCAGCCCCAGCATTTT
TRBJ1-1 TRBV5-1 - - CASSFRVSLSNTEAFF TGCGCCAGCAGCTTCAGGGTTTCCCTATCGAACACTGAAGCTTTCTTT
TRBJ1-2 TRBV28 TRBD1 - CASSSSLDRAFYGYTF TGTGCCAGCAGTTCATCGCTGGACAGGGCTTTCTATGGCTACACCTTC
TRBJ1-4 TRBV18 - - CASSQGSILFF TGTGCCAGCTCGCAGGGGAGTATACTGTTTTTT